This TCR beta chain was observed in a study of T cells after yellow fever vaccination. TCRdb re-called the 5' RACE reads through MiXCR, storing one row per CDR3 protein. This sample carries 500,000 to 650,000 distinct CDR3 sequences, about 15% of them seen once, and the ten largest clones take roughly 17%. V was cut by 5 bases and J by 7 bases, with 12 bases left in between. The CDR3 consists of 14 residues. The receptor's source is a man aged 18 to 30 who received the YFV17D yellow fever vaccine. The chain employs TRBV12-3 or TRBV12-4 and TRBJ1-6; D remains unclear. The sample consisted of PBMCs, taken 5 days after the first yellow fever vaccination. Here the CDR3 reads CASSSRAKNSPLHF. CDR3 sequence (DNA): TGTGCCAGCAGTAGCCGGGCTAAAAATTCACCCCTCCACTTT.